This TCR beta chain is from a study of CD8 T cells in Susac syndrome. RNA amounts of about 0.45 to 1 ug underwent reverse transcription with random hexamers. One entry per CDR3 protein, called by TCRdb with MiXCR from the immunoSEQ multiplex PCR reads. The sample lists around 300,000 distinct CDR3 sequences, roughly 85% occurring once. Negative magnetic isolation gave CD8+ and CD4+ cells; FACS enriched CD8+ TEMRA. The V gene's germline CDR1 is SEHNR and CDR2 FQNEAQ (reference sequence). V shed 5 bases and J 8 bases; nucleotides not matched to a gene: 9. CDR3 length equals 14 residues. The table lists this clonotype with a count of one.

The chain uses TRBV7-9 and TRBJ2-1; 7 bases align to TRBD2. The sequencing sample was made of CD8+ T cells from PBMCs. The sequence came from a human donor with multiple sclerosis. Written as DNA, the CDR3 is TGTGCCAGCAGCCCACCAAGGGGAGGGGATGAGCAGTTCTTC. Translating it yields CASSPPRGGDEQFF.